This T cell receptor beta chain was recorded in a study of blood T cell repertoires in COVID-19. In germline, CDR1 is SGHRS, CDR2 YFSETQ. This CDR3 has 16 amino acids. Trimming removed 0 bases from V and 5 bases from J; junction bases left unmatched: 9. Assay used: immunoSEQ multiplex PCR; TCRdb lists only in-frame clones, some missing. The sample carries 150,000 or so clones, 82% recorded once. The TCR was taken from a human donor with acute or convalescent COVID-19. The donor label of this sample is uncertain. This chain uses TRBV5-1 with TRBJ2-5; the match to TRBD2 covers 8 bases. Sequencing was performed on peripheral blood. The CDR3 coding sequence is TGCGCCAGCAGCTTGGCCCCAGCGGGGGAGGCGGAGACCCAGTACTTC. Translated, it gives CASSLAPAGEAETQYF.